This T cell receptor beta chain was retrieved from a study of cytomegalovirus exposure and HLA in healthy donors (dated by TCRdb to about 2017). With respect to the entire study: An earlier analysis of approximately 550 of the donors reported roughly 300 Gb of sequence data and roughly 100 million unique TCR beta sequences from approximately 180 million T cells. Among almost 400 genotyped donors of the cohort, an average of about 240,000 unique TCR beta nucleotide sequences were sequenced per donor, around 20% of them non-productive. The genetic ancestry cluster associated with self-reported Caucasian donors included 81% of the roughly 410 genotyped donors. To predict cytomegalovirus infection status, the study combined high-throughput TCR immunosequencing, statistical association of individual TCRs with disease status, and machine learning. In the later analysis, no new phenotypic data were used to find candidate immune exposures; instead, reliance was placed on TCR beta sequences and their occurrence across donors. Around 300 gigabases of sequencing data and some 85 million unique TCR sequences were included in an early release covering roughly 700 HLA-typed donors. HLA typing included class I and class II loci at four-digit resolution. Besides the first cohort of 666 subjects, a separate validation cohort made up of about 120 different subjects was used. An earlier analysis of around 540 of the donors applied high-throughput TCR beta sequencing to assess whether each TCR beta V gene segment acted as functional or pseudogenic. All discovery cohort repertoires had been generated on a single sequencing platform. Using immunosequencing, the study profiled T cell repertoires from about 620 subjects and related those repertoires to cytomegalovirus serostatus. Because of strong linkage in the cohort, roughly five DR-DQ haplotypes were treated as single units for association and clustering. Donor age, sex, ethnicity and CMV serostatus were compiled alongside the repertoire data. The study aimed to test whether cataloging public T cell receptors could reveal signatures of past pathogen exposure. The number of typed donors differed by locus: roughly 629-640 for A, B, C, DRB1 and DQB1; approximately 520 for DQA1; fewer than 610 for DPA1; and about 450 for DPB1. Genome-wide SNP genotypes for about three fifths of the roughly 670 donors were used in a later genetic analysis, which treated that subset as a discovery cohort. In a later analysis, previously published TCR beta repertoires from 666 donors were re-analyzed and high-resolution HLA genotyping was added so that TCR occurrence patterns could be studied.

A note on this clone: Its antigen has not been determined. No per-base quality is available; no much larger clone lies one base away.

Trimming takes 7 bases off V and 5 bases off J; junction bases not matched to a gene: 4. CDR1 and CDR2, per the germline V gene, are MDHEN and SYDVKM. The CDR3 measures 13 amino acids from cysteine to phenylalanine. Only the CDR3 DNA stays, 39 bases, in frame from base 1. The cohort comprised 670 or so healthy bone marrow donors. Cohort members were all nominally healthy when sampled, although unrecorded immune exposures were likely present. The donor was CMV seronegative and belonged to the group of around 400 seronegative cohort members. Each donor provided a peripheral blood sample, and peripheral blood mononuclear cells were used for TCR beta sequencing. Genomic DNA extraction from the blood cell samples was performed with the Qiagen DNeasy Blood Extraction Kit. The receptor library was made with the immunoSEQ multiplex PCR assay. For the multiplex PCR, a mixture combining 60 forward primers for TCR Vbeta segments and 13 reverse primers for TCR Jbeta segments was used. A multiplex PCR assay on genomic DNA amplified the CDR3 region of rearranged TCR beta genes. The Illumina HiSeq System was used to sequence the amplified TCR beta libraries as 87-base-pair reads. Processing in the source paper ran as follows. Across the 500 to 700 repertoires, a later analysis counted around 80 million unique TCR beta chains, some 11 million of which were shared by at least two donors. To remove PCR and sequencing errors, raw reads were error-corrected and collapsed into unique sequences using a nearest-neighbor algorithm that merged closely related sequences. V, D and J gene segments were assigned by aligning CDR3 sequences to IMGT reference sequences. For a sequence to be retained, a match of at least six nucleotides was required to both a V gene segment and a J gene segment. A rearrangement was called productive if the CDR3 had no stop codons and remained in frame with V and J, and every other rearrangement was called non-productive. Following IMGT convention, CDR3 was defined as the stretch from the second conserved V-encoded cysteine up to the conserved J-encoded phenylalanine. The earlier analysis of some 550 of the donors excluded any sequence lacking an unambiguous match to a single V gene segment. In an earlier analysis of more than 500 of the donors, a V segment was called functional when productive rearrangements were above 56.7%, and segregating when the standard deviation between donors exceeded 5%. A statistical classification framework was built to diagnose cytomegalovirus status from the catalog of TCR beta chain sequences. In a later analysis, V and J genes were assigned by comparing TCR nucleotide sequences against IMGT/GENE-DB human TR gene sequences. The TCRdist pipeline was used in a later analysis to assign CDR3 sequences and most-parsimonious VDJ recombination scenarios. A later analysis defined each TCR beta chain by its CDR3 amino acid sequence plus V-gene family, and excluded reads lacking a unique V-gene family. A later analysis removed 550 to 700 highly shared, low-generation-probability nucleotide sequences to deal with suspected cross-contamination and a sequencing artifact. A later analysis calculated a clonal expansion index for each public chain from normalized within-repertoire ranks of inferred template counts. A later analysis computed generation probabilities with a VDJ recombination model fitted to out-of-frame rearrangements, and checked the results against IGoR. In a later analysis, hypergeometric tests were used to score TCR-TCR, TCR-HLA and TCR-CMV co-occurrence, with a repertoire-size bias correction applied to TCR pairs. In a later analysis, false discovery rates were estimated by permuting HLA or CMV assignments 20 times. In a later analysis, co-occurring TCRs were grouped using DBSCAN, with TCRdist sequence similarity added in when clustering inside HLA-allele-positive subsets. Repertoires with fewer than 30,000 or more than 120,000 public chains, plus five repertoires with anomalous nucleotide sharing, were excluded from co-occurrence clustering. The table was pulled from immuneACCESS by TCRdb, which kept in-frame rearrangements only. Such tables lose some clones; where checked, under half of the loss comes from unresolved V genes, and the rest has no known cause. Clone size and the V and J calls come from that table; the DNA yielded D and trimming. Here the sample has about 130,000 clones; around 78% occur a single time. The ten biggest clones cover about 1.6% of the sample.

Study-wide findings and limitations: CMV serostatus was the only immune exposure information available for the cohort. V-gene and J-gene trimming of TCR beta chains was associated with a missense DCLRE1C variant in a later genetic analysis, and the association was replicated in an independent cohort. Around 16 rarely observed V segments, including chromosome 9 orphons, were excluded from the earlier analysis of several hundred of the donors because counts were too low. Linkage disequilibrium might explain the correlated functional status among segregating V segments, but an unknown experimental factor could not be ruled out. Most CMV-associated TCR beta chains appeared to be HLA-restricted in a later analysis, and the HLA associations seemed to be driven largely by CMV exposure. A further reported finding was that TCR beta sequences accurately predicted the HLA-A and HLA-B alleles for most subjects in the first cohort. A later analysis found that TCR association rates varied across HLA loci, with DRB1 alleles showing the most associated TCRs and HLA-C alleles the fewest. In a later analysis, HLA-associated TCR beta chains were found to be more clonally expanded and to have lower generation probabilities than equally common non-associated chains. A later genetic analysis reported fewer N-insertions in productive TCRs among donors in an Asian-associated ancestry cluster than the approximately 670-donor mean. In both the original and validation cohorts, the classifier was reported to diagnose cytomegalovirus status with high specificity and sensitivity. At a false discovery rate of 0.05, a later analysis linked about 17,000 TCR beta sequences to specific HLA alleles. An earlier analysis of around 540 of the donors showed that most TCR beta V segments appeared in productive rearrangements either about 90% or about 30% of the time, which broadly matched IMGT annotations. HLA typing was unavailable for some donors at each locus, so association tests used only the typed subset. Sequencing depth was assumed to be roughly uniform across donors in the presence/absence analyses, though that assumption may not hold. Most TCR sequences were observed very rarely across donors, whereas some public TCRs were present in many individuals. The 87-base-pair reads could not distinguish some IMGT-functional V segments, including TRBV6-2 and TRBV6-3, so those segments were excluded. A total of some 180 TCR beta chains were listed by the study as associated with cytomegalovirus. A later analysis reported that several top co-occurrence clusters appeared linked to parvovirus B19, influenza, CMV and Epstein-Barr virus. A few of the identified cytomegalovirus-associated TCR beta chains were confirmed in vitro to be specific for cytomegalovirus antigens. The authors suggested that the approach could potentially be generalized to other disease states and immunological phenotypes. This cohort had only TCR beta chains sequenced, and the lack of alpha or paired-chain data limited which features could be detected. A group of highly shared sequence variants was considered likely to be a technical artifact of the sequencing pipeline. When HLA alleles, especially DR and DQ, strongly co-occurred, TCR associations were difficult to assign to individual alleles.

Sequencing used PBMCs. This chain is built from TRBV28 and TRBJ2-2, with TRBD2 identical over 7 junction bases. The clonotype was recovered from a woman between 18 and 30 years old in good health and CMV-seronegative. The CDR3 loop reads CASNLGLTGELFF. The DNA sequence is TGTGCCAGCAACCTGGGACTAACCGGGGAGCTGTTTTTT.